The 10 T cell receptor beta chains below all came from one sample that was sequenced in a study of shared clonotypes between healthy human individuals. Libraries were prepared by immunoSEQ multiplex PCR; TCRdb keeps only in-frame clonotypes and omits some of them. The sample carries approximately 2,300,000 clones, under 95% recorded once. Sequencing input: naive CD4+ T cells from PBMCs. The subset here: CD45RA+ positively selected. The receptors originated from a man younger than 30 in good health. Some clones in this sample may be carry-over from other donors' samples.

This chain uses TRBV18 with TRBJ2-7, with D possibly TRBD1 on 6 matching bases. The CDR3 runs 16 residues. V gave up 3 bases and J gave up 3 bases, with 18 bases separating them. The V gene's germline CDR1 is KGHSH and CDR2 LQKENI. In DNA, the CDR3 is TGTGCCAGCTCACCCCAGGACAGCGGACGGGACTACGAGCAGTACTTC. As protein: CASSPQDSGRDYEQYF.

The rearrangement joins TRBV11-2 to TRBJ2-3, with D perhaps TRBD2 (6 bases). The CDR3 loop spans 14 amino acids. V shed 3 bases and J shed 2 bases, with 9 bases lying between them. Germline V gene data show CDR1 as SGHAT and CDR2 as FQNNGV. The CDR3 DNA follows: TGTGCCAGCAGCTTGCAGGGACTCACAGATACGCAGTATTTT. It codes for CASSLQGLTDTQYF.

On this clone: This specimen includes other DNA sequences encoding the same CDR3. The rearrangement joins TRBV7-2 to TRBJ2-3, with D hard to call. Germline V gives CDR1 SGHTA, CDR2 FQGNSA. Trimming cost V 3 bases and J 1 base, with 5 bases left between them. This CDR3 contains 13 residues. CDR3 nucleotides: TGTGCCAGCAGCTTTAAGGGCACAGATACGCAGTATTTT. This translates into CASSFKGTDTQYF.

The V gene is TRBV5-1, the J gene TRBJ2-7, with TRBD2 matching 7 bases. Germline loops: CDR1 SGHRS, CDR2 YFSETQ. Trimming removed 5 bases from V and 2 bases from J; junction bases left unmatched: 4. This CDR3 region has 13 residues. CDR3 protein: CASSREEPYEQYF. The DNA of the CDR3 is TGCGCCAGCAGTCGGGAGGAGCCCTACGAGCAGTACTTC.

The rearrangement joins TRBV5-1 to TRBJ2-1; D unresolved. CDR3 length equals 15 residues. Trimming took off 4 bases at V and 2 bases at J, with 13 bases between the two ends. The germline CDR1 and CDR2 sequences are SGHRS and YFSETQ. The CDR3 DNA sequence: TGCGCCAGCAGCATAAAAAGGGATCCCTACAATGAGCAGTTCTTC. Translated, it gives CASSIKRDPYNEQFF.

With regard to this clone: Other DNA sequences in the same sample also yield this CDR3. V is TRBV7-2 and J is TRBJ1-5; D is ambiguous. The CDR3 sequence is 12 residues long. Germline V gene data show CDR1 as SGHTA and CDR2 as FQGNSA. V was pared by 5 bases and J by 4 bases, with 6 bases between. CDR3 loop: CASSPSNQPQHF. The CDR3 nucleotides are TGTGCCAGCAGCCCATCTAATCAGCCCCAGCATTTT.

This clone was found once. This chain connects TRBV28 to TRBJ1-5; D is perhaps TRBD1 (6 bases). There are 15 residues in the CDR3. The ends were cut back, 5 bases at V and 3 bases at J, with 14 bases in the middle. From germline, CDR1 is MDHEN and CDR2 SYDVKM. The CDR3 is CASSTPGHNNQPQHF. As DNA, the CDR3 is TGTGCCAGCAGTACCCCGGGACACAACAATCAGCCCCAGCATTTT.

This rearrangement joins TRBV19 to TRBJ2-3; 8 bases fit TRBD1. The germline gives CDR1 LNHDA, CDR2 SQIVND (reference sequence). V dropped 7 bases and J dropped 0; count of bases not matched to a gene: 6. CDR3 length: 15 amino acids. CDR3 DNA sequence: TGTGCCAGTAAACTATCAGGGGGCAGCACAGATACGCAGTATTTT. It specifies CASKLSGGSTDTQYF.

The chain recombines TRBV14 with TRBJ2-3; 11 bases match TRBD2. The germline CDR1 and CDR2 sequences are SGHDN and FVKESK. The CDR3 loop spans 18 amino acids. V lost 1 base and J lost 3; bases outside the gene matches: 9. CDR3 in DNA: TGTGCCAGCAGCCAAGTCCTCCTAGCGGGAGGAGTAACAGATACGCAGTATTTT. Its protein is CASSQVLLAGGVTDTQYF.

This chain's CDR3 is CASSSVTSGPYNEQFF. CDR3 bases: TGCGCCAGCAGCTCGGTGACGTCGGGGCCCTACAATGAGCAGTTCTTC. The chain employs TRBV5-1 and TRBJ2-1; possibly TRBD1 or TRBD2 for D (5 bases each). This CDR3 is built from 16 residues. Germline CDR1 reads SGHRS; CDR2 reads YFSETQ. The ends were cut back, 3 bases at V and 2 bases at J, with 15 bases in the middle.